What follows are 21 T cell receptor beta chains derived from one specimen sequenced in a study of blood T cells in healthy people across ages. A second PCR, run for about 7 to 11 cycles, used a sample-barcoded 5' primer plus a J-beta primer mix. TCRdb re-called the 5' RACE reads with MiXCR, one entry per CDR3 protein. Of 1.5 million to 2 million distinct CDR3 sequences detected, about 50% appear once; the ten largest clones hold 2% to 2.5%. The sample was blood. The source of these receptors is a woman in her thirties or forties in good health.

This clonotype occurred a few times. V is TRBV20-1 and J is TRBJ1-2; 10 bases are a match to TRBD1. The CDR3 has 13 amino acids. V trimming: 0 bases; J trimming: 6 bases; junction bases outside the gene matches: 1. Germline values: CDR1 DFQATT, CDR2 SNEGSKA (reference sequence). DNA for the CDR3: TGCAGTGCTAGAGATGACAGGGGGCATGGCTACACCTTC. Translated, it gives CSARDDRGHGYTF.

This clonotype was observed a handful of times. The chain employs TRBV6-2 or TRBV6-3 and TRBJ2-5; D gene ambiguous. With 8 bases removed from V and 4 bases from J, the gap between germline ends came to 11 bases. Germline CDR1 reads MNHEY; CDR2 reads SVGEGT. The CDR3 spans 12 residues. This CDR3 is CASSGHLETQYF. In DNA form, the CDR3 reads TGTGCCAGCTCCGGGCACTTAGAGACCCAGTACTTC.

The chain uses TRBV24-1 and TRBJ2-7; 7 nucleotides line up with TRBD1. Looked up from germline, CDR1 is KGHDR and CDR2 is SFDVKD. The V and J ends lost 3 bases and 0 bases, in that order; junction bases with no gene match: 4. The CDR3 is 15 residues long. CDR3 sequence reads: CATSDRQGVSYEQYF. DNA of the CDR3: TGTGCCACCAGTGATAGACAGGGCGTCTCCTACGAGCAGTACTTC.

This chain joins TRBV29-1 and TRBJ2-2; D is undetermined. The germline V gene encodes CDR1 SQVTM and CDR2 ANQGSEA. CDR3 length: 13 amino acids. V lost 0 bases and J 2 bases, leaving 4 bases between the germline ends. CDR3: CSVEDTNTGELFF. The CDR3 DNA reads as TGCAGCGTTGAAGACACTAACACCGGGGAGCTGTTTTTT.

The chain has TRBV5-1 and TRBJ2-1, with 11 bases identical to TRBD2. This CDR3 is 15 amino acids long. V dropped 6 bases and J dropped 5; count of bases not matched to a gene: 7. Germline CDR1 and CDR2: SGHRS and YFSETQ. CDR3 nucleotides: TGCGCCAGCACAGCGTCTAGCGGGGGGCACAATGAGCAGTTCTTC. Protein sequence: CASTASSGGHNEQFF.

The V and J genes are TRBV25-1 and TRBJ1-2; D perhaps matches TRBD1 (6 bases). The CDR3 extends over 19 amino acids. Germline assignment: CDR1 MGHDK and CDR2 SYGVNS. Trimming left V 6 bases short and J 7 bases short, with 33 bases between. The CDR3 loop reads CASSLWDSSWELKGGGYTF. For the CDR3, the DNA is TGTGCCAGCAGCCTCTGGGACTCTTCATGGGAATTAAAGGGGGGTGGCTACACCTTC.

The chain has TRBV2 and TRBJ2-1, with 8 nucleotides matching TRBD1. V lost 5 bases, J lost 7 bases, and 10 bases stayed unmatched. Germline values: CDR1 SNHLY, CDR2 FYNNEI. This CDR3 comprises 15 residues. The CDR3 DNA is TGTGCCAGCAGTAGAGACAGGGGAGCAAGAAATGAGCAGTTCTTC. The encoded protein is CASSRDRGARNEQFF.

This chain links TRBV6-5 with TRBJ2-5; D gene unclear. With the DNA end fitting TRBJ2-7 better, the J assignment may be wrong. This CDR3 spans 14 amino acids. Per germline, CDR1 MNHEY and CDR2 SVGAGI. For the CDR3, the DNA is TGTGCCAGCAGACTGACCGGATTTGAGGACGAGCAGTACTTC. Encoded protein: CASRLTGFEDEQYF.

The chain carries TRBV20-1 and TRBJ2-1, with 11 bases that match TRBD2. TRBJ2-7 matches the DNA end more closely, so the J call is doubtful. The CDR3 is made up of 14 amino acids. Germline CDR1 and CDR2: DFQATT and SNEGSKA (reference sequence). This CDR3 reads CSARLAGGRNEQYF. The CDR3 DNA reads TGCAGTGCACGTTTAGCGGGGGGGCGGAATGAGCAGTACTTC.

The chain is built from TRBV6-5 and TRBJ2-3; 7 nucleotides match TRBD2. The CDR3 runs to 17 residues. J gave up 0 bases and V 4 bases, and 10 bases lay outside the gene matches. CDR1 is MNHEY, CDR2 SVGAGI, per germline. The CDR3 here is CASSSGLAVISTDTQYF. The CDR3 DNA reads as TGTGCCAGCAGTTCCGGCCTAGCGGTCATTAGCACAGATACGCAGTATTTT.

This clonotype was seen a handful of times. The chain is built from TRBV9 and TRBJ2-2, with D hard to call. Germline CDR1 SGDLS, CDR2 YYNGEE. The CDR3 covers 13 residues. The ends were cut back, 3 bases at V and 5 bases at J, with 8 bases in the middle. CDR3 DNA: TGTGCCAGCAGCGCCTCTGGAACCGGGGAGCTGTTTTTT. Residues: CASSASGTGELFF.

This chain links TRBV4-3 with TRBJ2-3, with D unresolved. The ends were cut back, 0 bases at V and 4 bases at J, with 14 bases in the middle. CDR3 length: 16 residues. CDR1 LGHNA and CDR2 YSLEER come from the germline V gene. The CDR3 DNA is TGCGCCAGCAGCCAAGAGGTAACCGCGTTGGCAGATACGCAGTATTTT. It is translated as CASSQEVTALADTQYF.

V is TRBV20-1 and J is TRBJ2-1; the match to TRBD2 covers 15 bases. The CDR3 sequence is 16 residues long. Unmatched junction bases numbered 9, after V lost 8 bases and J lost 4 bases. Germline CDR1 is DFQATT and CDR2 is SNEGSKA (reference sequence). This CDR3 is CSPGGGTSGGYNEQFF. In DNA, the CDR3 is TGCAGTCCCGGAGGCGGGACTAGCGGGGGGTACAATGAGCAGTTCTTC.

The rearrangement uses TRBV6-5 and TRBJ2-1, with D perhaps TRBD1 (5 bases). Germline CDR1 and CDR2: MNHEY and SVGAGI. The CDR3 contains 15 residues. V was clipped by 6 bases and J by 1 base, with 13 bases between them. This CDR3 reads CASSKGAESYNEQFF. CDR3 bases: TGTGCCAGCAGCAAAGGGGCAGAGTCCTACAATGAGCAGTTCTTC.

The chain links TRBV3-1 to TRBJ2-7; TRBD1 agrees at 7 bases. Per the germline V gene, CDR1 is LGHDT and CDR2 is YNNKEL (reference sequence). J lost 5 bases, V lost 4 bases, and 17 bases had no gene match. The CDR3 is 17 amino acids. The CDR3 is CASSPSGTALLGDEQYF. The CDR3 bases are TGTGCCAGCAGCCCATCCGGGACAGCCCTTCTCGGGGACGAGCAGTACTTC.

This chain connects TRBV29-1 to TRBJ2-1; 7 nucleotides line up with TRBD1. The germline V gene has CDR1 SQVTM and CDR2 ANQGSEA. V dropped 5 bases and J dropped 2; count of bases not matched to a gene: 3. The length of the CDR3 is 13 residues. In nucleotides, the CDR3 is TGCAGCGTTAGACAGGGTACCTACAATGAGCAGTTCTTC. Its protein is CSVRQGTYNEQFF.

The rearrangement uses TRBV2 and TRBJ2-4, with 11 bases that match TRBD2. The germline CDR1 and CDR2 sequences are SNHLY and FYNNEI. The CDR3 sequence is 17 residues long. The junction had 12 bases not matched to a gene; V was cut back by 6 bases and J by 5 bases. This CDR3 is CASRRWLAGGPQNIQYF. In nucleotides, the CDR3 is TGTGCCAGCAGGAGGTGGCTAGCGGGGGGCCCACAAAACATTCAGTACTTC.

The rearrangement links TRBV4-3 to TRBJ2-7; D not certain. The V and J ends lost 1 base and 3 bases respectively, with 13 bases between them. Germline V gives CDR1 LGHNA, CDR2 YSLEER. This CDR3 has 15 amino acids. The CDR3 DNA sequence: TGCGCCAGCAGCCAAGCAAGTAATCGAGGCTACGAGCAGTACTTC. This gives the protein CASSQASNRGYEQYF.

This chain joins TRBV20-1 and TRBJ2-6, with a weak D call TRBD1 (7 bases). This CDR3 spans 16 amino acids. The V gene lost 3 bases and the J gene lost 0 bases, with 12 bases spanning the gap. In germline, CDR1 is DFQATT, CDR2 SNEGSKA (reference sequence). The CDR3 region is CSASVRGDSGANVLTF. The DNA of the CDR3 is TGCAGTGCTAGTGTCAGGGGGGACTCTGGGGCCAACGTCCTGACTTTC.

The CDR3 here is CSAAPGGIETQYF. In DNA, the CDR3 is TGCAGTGCCGCGCCGGGGGGGATCGAGACCCAGTACTTC. The chain carries TRBV20-1 and TRBJ2-5, with 8 bases aligning to TRBD2. In germline, CDR1 is DFQATT, CDR2 SNEGSKA (reference sequence). J lost 5 bases, V lost 6 bases, and 8 bases had no gene match. CDR3 size: 13 residues.

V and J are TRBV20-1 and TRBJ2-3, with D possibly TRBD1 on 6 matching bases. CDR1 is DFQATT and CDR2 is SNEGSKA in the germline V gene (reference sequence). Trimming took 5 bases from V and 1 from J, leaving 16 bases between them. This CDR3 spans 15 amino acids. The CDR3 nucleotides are TGCAGTGCTCAAACAGGGCCGGGCGGCACAGATACGCAGTATTTT. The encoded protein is CSAQTGPGGTDTQYF.